This entry describes one TCR beta chain. The antigen remains undetermined. These data belong to a study of response to subunit inactivated influenza vaccine. TCRdb reprocessed the RT-PCR reads via MiXCR and lists one record per CDR3 protein. The sample lists fewer than 600,000 distinct CDR3 sequences; around 7.9% were seen once. Germline-derived CDR1 and CDR2 are SNHLY and FYNNEI. V shed 6 bases and J shed 3 bases, with 12 bases lying between them. This CDR3 region has 15 residues. Broader study findings: Each seasonal flu vaccination may recruit only limited new T cells, authors suggested.

The source is a man aged 50-75 years who received an inactivated influenza vaccine. The gene calls are TRBV2 and TRBJ2-6, with D maybe TRBD1 (5 bases). The sequencing here drew on PBMCs from blood, taken about 24 months after vaccination. This CDR3 is CASRMQGLGANVLTF. In nucleotides, the CDR3 is TGTGCCAGCAGAATGCAGGGCCTTGGGGCCAACGTCCTGACTTTC.